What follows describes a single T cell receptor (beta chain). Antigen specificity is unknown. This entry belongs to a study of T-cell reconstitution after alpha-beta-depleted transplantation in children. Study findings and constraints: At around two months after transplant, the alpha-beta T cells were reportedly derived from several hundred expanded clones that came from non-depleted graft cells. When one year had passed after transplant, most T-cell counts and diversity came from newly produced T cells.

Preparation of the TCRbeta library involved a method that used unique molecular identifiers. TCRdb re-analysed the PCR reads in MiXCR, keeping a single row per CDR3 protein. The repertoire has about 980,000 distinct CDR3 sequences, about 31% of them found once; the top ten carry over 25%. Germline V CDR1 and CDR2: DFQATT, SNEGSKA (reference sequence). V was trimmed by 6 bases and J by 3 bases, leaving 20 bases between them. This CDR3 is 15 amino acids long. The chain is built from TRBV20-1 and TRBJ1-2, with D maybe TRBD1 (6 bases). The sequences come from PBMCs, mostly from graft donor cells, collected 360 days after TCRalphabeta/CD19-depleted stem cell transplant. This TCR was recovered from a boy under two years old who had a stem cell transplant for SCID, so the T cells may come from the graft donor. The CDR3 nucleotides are TGCAGTGCCAACCTCCCACAGGGCCCCGACTATGGCTACACCTTC. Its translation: CSANLPQGPDYGYTF.